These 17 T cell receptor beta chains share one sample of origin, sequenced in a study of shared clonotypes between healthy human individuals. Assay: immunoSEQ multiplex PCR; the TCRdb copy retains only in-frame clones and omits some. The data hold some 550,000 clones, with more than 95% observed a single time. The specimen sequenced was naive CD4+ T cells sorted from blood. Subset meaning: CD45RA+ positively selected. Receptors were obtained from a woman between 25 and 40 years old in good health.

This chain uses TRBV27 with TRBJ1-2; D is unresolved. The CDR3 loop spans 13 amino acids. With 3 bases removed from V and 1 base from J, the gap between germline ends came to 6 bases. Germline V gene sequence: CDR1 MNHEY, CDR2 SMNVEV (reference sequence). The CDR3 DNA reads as TGTGCCAGCAGTTTTGAACATAACTATGGCTACACCTTC. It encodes CASSFEHNYGYTF.

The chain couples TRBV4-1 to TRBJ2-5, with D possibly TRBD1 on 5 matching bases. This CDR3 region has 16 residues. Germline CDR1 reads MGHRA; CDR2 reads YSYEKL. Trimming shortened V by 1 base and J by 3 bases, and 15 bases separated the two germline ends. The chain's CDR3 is CASSQGRGNWKETQYF. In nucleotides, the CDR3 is TGCGCCAGCAGCCAAGGAAGGGGTAATTGGAAAGAGACCCAGTACTTC.

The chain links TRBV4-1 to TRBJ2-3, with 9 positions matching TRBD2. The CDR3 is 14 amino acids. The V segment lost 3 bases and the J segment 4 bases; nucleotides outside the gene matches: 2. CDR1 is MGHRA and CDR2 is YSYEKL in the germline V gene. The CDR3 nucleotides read TGCGCCAGCAGCCACTTAGCGGGAGCAGATACGCAGTATTTT. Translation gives CASSHLAGADTQYF.

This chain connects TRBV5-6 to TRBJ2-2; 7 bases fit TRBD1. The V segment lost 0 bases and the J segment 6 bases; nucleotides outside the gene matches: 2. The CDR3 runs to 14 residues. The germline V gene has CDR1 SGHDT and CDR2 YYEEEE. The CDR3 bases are TGTGCCAGCAGCTTGGTACAGGGGTCCGGGGAGCTGTTTTTT. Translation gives CASSLVQGSGELFF.

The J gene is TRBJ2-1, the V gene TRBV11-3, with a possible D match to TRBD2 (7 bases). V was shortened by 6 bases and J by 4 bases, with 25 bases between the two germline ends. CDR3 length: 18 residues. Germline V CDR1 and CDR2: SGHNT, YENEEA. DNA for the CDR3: TGTGCCAGCAGTTCCCAAGGGAGGGGGGAGTCCAAATACAATGAGCAGTTCTTC. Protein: CASSSQGRGESKYNEQFF.

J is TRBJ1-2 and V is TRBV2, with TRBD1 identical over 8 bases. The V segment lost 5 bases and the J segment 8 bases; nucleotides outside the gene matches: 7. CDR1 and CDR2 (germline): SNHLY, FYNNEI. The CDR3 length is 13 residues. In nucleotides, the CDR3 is TGTGCCAGCAGTTCGGACAGGGCTGGCGGCTACACCTTC. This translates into CASSSDRAGGYTF.

The CDR3 DNA follows: TGTGCCAGTGAACCTGGGACAGGGGCCGGTAAACTGTTTTTT. Its protein is CASEPGTGAGKLFF. The chain has TRBV19 and TRBJ1-4; 10 bases line up with TRBD1. J was trimmed by 11 bases and V by 8 bases; bases with no gene match: 11. The CDR3 is 14 amino acids. Germline V gives CDR1 LNHDA, CDR2 SQIVND (reference sequence).

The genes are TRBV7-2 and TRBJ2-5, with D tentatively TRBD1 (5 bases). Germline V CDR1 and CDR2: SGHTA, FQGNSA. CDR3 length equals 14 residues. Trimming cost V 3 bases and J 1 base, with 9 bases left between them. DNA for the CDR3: TGTGCCAGCAGCTTTCGGCAGGGCCAAGAGACCCAGTACTTC. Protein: CASSFRQGQETQYF.

The CDR3 is CASSLARKYEQYF. The CDR3 bases are TGCGCCAGCAGCTTGGCCCGGAAGTACGAGCAGTACTTC. The V and J genes are TRBV5-1 and TRBJ2-7, with D uncertain. Per the germline V gene, CDR1 is SGHRS and CDR2 is YFSETQ. V gave up 0 bases and J gave up 4 bases, with 8 bases separating them. The CDR3 loop spans 13 amino acids. The full variable domain, in which reference TRBV5-1 and TRBJ2-7 provide the parts outside the CDR3, is KAGVTQTPRYLIKTRGQQVTLSCSPISGHRSVSWYQQTPGQGLQFLFEYFSETQRNKGNFPGRFSGRQFSNSRSEMNVSTLELGDSALYLCASSLARKYEQYFGPGTRLTVT.

The CDR3 region has the DNA TGTGCCAGCAGGAACTCCGGGTCCGAGCAGTTCTTC. Translating gives CASRNSGSEQFF. The rearrangement uses TRBV2 and TRBJ2-1, with no clear D. V was shortened by 6 bases and J by 10 bases, with 13 bases between the two germline ends. The CDR3 consists of 12 residues. The germline gives CDR1 SNHLY, CDR2 FYNNEI.

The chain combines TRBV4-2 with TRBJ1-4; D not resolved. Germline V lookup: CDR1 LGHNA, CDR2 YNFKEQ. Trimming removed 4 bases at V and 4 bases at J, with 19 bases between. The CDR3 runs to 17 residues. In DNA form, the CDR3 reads TGTGCCAGCAGCCTCTCCCCTGGGAACAAAAATAATGAAAAACTGTTTTTT. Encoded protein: CASSLSPGNKNNEKLFF.

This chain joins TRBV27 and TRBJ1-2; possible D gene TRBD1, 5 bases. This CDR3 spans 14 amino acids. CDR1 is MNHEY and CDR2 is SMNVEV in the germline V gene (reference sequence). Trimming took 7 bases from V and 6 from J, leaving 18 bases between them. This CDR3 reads CASTETPGRHGYTF. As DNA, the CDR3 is TGTGCCAGCACCGAAACACCAGGGCGGCATGGCTACACCTTC.

CDR3 protein: CASSLLSSGRAPYEQYF. The DNA of the CDR3 is TGTGCCAGCAGTTTACTATCCAGCGGGAGGGCCCCCTACGAGCAGTACTTC. The chain carries TRBV27 and TRBJ2-7, with TRBD2 matching over 10 bases. The J segment lost 2 bases and the V segment lost 2 bases, leaving 9 bases of the junction unmatched. CDR1 is MNHEY and CDR2 is SMNVEV in the germline V gene (reference sequence). CDR3 length: 17 amino acids.

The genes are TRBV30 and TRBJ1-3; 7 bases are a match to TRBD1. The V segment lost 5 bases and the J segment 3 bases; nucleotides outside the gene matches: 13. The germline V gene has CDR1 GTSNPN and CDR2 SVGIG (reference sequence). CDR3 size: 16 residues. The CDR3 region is CAWPNPRGRGGNTIYF. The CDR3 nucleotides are TGTGCCTGGCCCAACCCGAGGGGGCGTGGTGGAAACACCATATATTTT.

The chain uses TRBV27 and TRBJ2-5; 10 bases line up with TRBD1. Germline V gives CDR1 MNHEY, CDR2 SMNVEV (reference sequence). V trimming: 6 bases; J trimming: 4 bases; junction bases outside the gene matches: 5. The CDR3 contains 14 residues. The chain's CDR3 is CASRRQGATETQYF. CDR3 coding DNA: TGTGCCAGCAGAAGACAGGGGGCAACAGAGACCCAGTACTTC.

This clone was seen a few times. CDR3 amino acids: CATTGNSYNEQFF. For the CDR3, the DNA is TGCGCCACTACAGGGAACTCCTACAATGAGCAGTTCTTC. The rearrangement uses TRBV10-2 and TRBJ2-1; a weak D match, TRBD1 (6 bases). The V gene's germline CDR1 is WSHSY and CDR2 SAAADI. The CDR3 totals 13 residues. V lost 10 bases to trimming and J lost 0 bases, with 10 bases between them.

The CDR3 nucleotides are TGTGCCAGCAGCCAGGGACAGATAGATCAGCCCCAGCATTTT. Protein: CASSQGQIDQPQHF. The rearrangement joins TRBV5-6 to TRBJ1-5, with 7 bases identical to TRBD1. Per the germline V gene, CDR1 is SGHDT and CDR2 is YYEEEE. V shed 4 bases, J shed 5 bases, and the junction held 6 bases outside the gene matches. There are 14 residues in the CDR3.